This T cell receptor beta chain derives from a study of CD8+CD57+ T cells in acquired aplastic anemia. Germline CDR1 is LNHDA and CDR2 is SQIVND (reference sequence). The CDR3 totals 13 residues. Trimming took off 1 base at V and 8 bases at J, with 11 bases between the two ends. The use of genomic DNA as template underpinned the TCR beta VDJ and CDR3 profiling. Each CDR3 protein gets one entry after TCRdb re-called the reads with MiXCR. The sample has approximately 160,000 distinct CDR3 sequences; roughly half are singletons. Only patients with CD8+CD57+ cell expansion on flow cytometry were chosen for sequencing. In its sample, this clonotype was seen many times.

This receptor was taken from a human donor with aplastic anemia. The sequencing sample was made of sorted CD4+, CD8+, or CD8+CD57+ T cells (not recorded which) from PBMCs. This sequence joins TRBV19 and TRBJ1-2, with D uncertain. In nucleotides, the CDR3 is TGTGCCAGTAGTATAGGGAGAGGGTACGGCTACACCTTC. This gives the protein CASSIGRGYGYTF.